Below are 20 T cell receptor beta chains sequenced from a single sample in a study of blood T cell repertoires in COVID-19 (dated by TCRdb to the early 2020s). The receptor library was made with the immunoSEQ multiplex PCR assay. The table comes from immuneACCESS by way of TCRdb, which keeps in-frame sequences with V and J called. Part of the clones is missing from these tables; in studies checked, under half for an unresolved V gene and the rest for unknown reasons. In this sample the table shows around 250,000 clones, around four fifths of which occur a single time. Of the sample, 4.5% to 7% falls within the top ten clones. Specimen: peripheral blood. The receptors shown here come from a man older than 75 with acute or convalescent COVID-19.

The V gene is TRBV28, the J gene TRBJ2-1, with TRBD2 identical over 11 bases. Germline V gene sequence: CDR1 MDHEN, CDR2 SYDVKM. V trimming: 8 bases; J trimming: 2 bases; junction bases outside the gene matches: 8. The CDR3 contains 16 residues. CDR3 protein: CASAIGGLAAYNEQFF. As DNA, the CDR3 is TGTGCCAGCGCCATTGGGGGACTAGCGGCCTACAATGAGCAGTTCTTC.

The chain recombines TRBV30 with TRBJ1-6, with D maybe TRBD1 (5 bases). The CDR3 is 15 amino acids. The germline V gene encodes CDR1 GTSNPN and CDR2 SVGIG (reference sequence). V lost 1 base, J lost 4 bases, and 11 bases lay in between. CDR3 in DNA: TGTGCCTGGAGTGGCAGGGTGAGATATAATTCACCCCTCCACTTT. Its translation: CAWSGRVRYNSPLHF.

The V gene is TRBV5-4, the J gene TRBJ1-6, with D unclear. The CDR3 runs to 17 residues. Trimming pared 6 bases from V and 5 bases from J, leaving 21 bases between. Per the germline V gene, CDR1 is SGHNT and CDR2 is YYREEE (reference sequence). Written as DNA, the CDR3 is TGTGCCAGCAACTTTAGCCCGGGCCCCGGGGATAATTCACCCCTCCACTTT. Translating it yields CASNFSPGPGDNSPLHF. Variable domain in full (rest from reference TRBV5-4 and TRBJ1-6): ETGVTQSPTHLIKTRGQQVTLRCSSQSGHNTVSWYQQALGQGPQFIFQYYREEENGRGNFPPRFSGLQFPNYSSELNVNALELDDSALYLCASNFSPGPGDNSPLHFGNGTRLTVT.

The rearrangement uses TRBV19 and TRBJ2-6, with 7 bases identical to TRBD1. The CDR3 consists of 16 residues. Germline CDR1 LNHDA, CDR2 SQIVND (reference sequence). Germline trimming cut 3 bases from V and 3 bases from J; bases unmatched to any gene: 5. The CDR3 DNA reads TGTGCCAGTAGTATTGCCGGGACAGTTGGGGCCAACGTCCTGACTTTC. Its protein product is CASSIAGTVGANVLTF.

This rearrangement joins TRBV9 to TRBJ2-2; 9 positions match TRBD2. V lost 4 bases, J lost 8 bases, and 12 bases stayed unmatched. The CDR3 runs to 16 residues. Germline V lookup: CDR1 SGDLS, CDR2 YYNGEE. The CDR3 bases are TGTGCCAGCAGCACACGGGGACTAGCAATAGGAGGGGAGCTGTTTTTT. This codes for CASSTRGLAIGGELFF.

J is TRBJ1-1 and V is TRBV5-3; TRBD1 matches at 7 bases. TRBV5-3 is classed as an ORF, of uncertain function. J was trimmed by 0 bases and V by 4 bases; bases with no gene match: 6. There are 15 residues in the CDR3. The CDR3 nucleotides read TGTGCCAGAAGCCCCCACAGGGGAATGAACACTGAAGCTTTCTTT. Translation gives CARSPHRGMNTEAFF.

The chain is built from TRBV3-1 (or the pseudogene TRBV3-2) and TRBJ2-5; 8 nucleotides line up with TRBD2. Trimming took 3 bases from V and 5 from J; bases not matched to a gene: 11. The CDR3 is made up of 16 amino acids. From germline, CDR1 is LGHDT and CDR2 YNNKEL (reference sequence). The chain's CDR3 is CASSQEPTSVGETQYF. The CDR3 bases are TGTGCCAGCAGCCAGGAGCCGACTAGCGTGGGGGAGACCCAGTACTTC.

The CDR3 DNA sequence: TGTGCCAGCAGCCGAGGGGTTGGCGGGGGGGCGAGGGAGACCCAGTACTTC. Encoded protein: CASSRGVGGGARETQYF. The rearrangement uses TRBV7-8 and TRBJ2-5, with 9 bases that match TRBD2. V lost 5 bases and J lost 5; bases outside the gene matches: 15. The CDR3 consists of 17 residues. Germline V gene lookup returns CDR1 SGHVS and CDR2 FQNEAQ.

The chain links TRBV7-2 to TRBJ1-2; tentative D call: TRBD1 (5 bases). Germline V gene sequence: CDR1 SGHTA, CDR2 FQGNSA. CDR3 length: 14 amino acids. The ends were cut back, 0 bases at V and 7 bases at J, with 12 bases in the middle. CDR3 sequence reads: CASSLAQGVGGYTF. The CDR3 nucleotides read TGTGCCAGCAGCTTAGCCCAGGGTGTTGGTGGCTACACCTTC.

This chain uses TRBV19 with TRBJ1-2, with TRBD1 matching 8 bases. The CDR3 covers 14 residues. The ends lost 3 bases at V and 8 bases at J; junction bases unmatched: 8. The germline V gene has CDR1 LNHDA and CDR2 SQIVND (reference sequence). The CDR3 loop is CASSIGQGARGYTF. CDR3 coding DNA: TGTGCCAGTAGTATTGGGCAGGGGGCGCGAGGCTACACCTTC.

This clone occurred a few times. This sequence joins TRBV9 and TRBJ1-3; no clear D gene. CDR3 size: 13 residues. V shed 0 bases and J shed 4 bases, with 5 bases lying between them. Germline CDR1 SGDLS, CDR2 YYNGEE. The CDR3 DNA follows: TGTGCCAGCAGCGTAGACAGCGGAAACACCATATATTTT. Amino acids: CASSVDSGNTIYF. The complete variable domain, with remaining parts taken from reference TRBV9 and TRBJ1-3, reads DSGVTQTPKHLITATGQRVTLRCSPRSGDLSVYWYQQSLDQGLQFLIQYYNGEERAKGNILERFSAQQFPDLHSELNLSSLELGDSALYFCASSVDSGNTIYFGEGSWLTVV.

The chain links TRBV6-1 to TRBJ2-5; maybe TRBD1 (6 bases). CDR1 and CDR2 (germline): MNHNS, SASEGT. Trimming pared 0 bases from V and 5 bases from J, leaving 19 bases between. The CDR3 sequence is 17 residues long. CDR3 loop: CASSEARAGVAWETQYF. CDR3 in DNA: TGTGCCAGCAGTGAAGCACGGGCAGGGGTGGCCTGGGAGACCCAGTACTTC.

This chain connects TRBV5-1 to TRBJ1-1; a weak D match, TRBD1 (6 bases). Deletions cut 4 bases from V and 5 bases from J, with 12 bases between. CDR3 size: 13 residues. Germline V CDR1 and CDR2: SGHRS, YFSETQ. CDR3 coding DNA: TGCGCCAGCAGCATTGGACAGTTAACTGAAGCTTTCTTT. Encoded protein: CASSIGQLTEAFF.

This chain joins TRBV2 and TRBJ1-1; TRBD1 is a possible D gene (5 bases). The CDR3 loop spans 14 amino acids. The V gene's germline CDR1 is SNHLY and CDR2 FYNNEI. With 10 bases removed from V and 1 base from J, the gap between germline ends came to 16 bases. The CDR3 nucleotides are TGTGCCACTTCAAACAGGTTGGAGAACACTGAAGCTTTCTTT. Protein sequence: CATSNRLENTEAFF.

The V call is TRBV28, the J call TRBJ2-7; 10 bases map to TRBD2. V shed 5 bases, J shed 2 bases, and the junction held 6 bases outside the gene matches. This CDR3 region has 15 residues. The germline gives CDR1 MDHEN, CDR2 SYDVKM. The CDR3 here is CASSPLAGGPYEQYF. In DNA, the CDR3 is TGTGCCAGCAGTCCTTTAGCGGGAGGACCCTACGAGCAGTACTTC.

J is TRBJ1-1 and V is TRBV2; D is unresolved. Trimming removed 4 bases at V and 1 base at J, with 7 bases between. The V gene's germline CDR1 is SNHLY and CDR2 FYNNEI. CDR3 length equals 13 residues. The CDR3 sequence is CASSGLANTEAFF. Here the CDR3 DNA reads TGTGCCAGCAGTGGGCTGGCGAACACTGAAGCTTTCTTT.

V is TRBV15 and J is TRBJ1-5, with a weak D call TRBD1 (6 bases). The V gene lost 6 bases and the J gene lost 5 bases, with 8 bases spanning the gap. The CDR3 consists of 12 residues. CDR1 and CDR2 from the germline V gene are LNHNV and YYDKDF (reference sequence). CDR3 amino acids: CATSRQDQPQHF. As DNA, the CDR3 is TGTGCCACCAGTAGACAGGATCAGCCCCAGCATTTT.

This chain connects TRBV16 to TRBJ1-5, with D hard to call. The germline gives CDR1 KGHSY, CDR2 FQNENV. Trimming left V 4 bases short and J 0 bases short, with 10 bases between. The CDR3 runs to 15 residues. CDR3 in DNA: TGTGCCAGCAGCCCGGACGGGGATAGCAATCAGCCCCAGCATTTT. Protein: CASSPDGDSNQPQHF.

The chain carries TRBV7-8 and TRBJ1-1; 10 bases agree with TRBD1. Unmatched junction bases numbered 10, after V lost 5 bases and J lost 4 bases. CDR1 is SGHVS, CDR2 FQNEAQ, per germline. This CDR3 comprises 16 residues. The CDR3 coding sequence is TGTGCCAGCAGCCCCACCGGGACAGGGGTTCGCACTGAAGCTTTCTTT. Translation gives CASSPTGTGVRTEAFF. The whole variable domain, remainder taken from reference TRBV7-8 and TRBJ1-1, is GAGVSQSPRYKVAKRGQDVALRCDPISGHVSLFWYQQALGQGPEFLTYFQNEAQLDKSGLPSDRFFAERPEGSVSTLKIQRTQQEDSAVYLCASSPTGTGVRTEAFFGQGTRLTVV.

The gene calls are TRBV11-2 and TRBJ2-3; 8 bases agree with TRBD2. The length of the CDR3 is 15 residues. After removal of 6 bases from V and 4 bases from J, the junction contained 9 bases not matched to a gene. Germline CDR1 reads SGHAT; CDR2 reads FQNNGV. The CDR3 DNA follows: TGTGCCAGCAGTGCCGGGGGGGCCCGACCAGATACGCAGTATTTT. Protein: CASSAGGARPDTQYF.